What follows are 28 T cell receptor beta chains derived from one specimen sequenced in a study of molecular identifiers for immune sequencing clone quantification. One entry per CDR3 protein, called by TCRdb with MiXCR from the PCR reads. The sample gives roughly 65,000 distinct CDR3 sequences, less than 20% of which show up once; around 1.6% is in the top ten. Sequenced: naive CD8+ T cells from blood, with Jurkat cell RNA spiked in. The subset here: FACS-sorted CD8+CD4-CCR7+CD45RA+ naive T cells. The source is a human donor in good health. Some libraries in this study had Jurkat cell RNA spiked in.

This clonotype was detected ten times or more. This rearrangement joins TRBV29-1 to TRBJ2-2, with unresolved D. This CDR3 contains 12 residues. The germline V and J ends were trimmed by 6 bases and 0 bases, with 5 bases remaining between them. From germline, CDR1 is SQVTM and CDR2 ANQGSEA. The CDR3 coding sequence is TGCAGCGTGTTTGCGAACACCGGGGAGCTGTTTTTT. This sequence encodes CSVFANTGELFF.

This clonotype came up many times. CDR3 DNA: TGCGCCAGCAGCCCCAGCCCTGGCGGGAGAGTGTCCCAAGAGACCCAGTACTTC. The encoded protein is CASSPSPGGRVSQETQYF. The J gene is TRBJ2-5, the V gene TRBV4-1, with 7 bases identical to TRBD2. CDR3 size: 18 residues. Per germline, CDR1 MGHRA and CDR2 YSYEKL. The V segment lost 4 bases and the J segment 1 base; nucleotides outside the gene matches: 15.

The V gene is TRBV12-3 or TRBV12-4, the J gene TRBJ1-5; D remains ambiguous. The CDR3 is made up of 14 amino acids. The V gene lost 7 bases and the J gene lost 5 bases, with 15 bases spanning the gap. The CDR3 DNA reads TGTGCCAGCACCCCTGACCTTGGCGATCAGCCCCAGCATTTT. Residues: CASTPDLGDQPQHF.

In its sample, this clonotype was seen many times. The rearrangement links TRBV27 to TRBJ2-1, with a possible D match to TRBD2 (6 bases). Germline CDR1 is MNHEY and CDR2 is SMNVEV (reference sequence). The CDR3 totals 13 residues. Trimming removed 5 bases at V and 14 bases at J, with 19 bases between. CDR3 region: CASSAPGVLSEFF. For the CDR3, the DNA is TGTGCCAGCAGTGCCCCGGGAGTGTTGTCTGAGTTCTTC.

The chain recombines TRBV7-3 with TRBJ2-7; D is ambiguous. V dropped 5 bases and J dropped 0 bases, with 11 bases sitting between them. This CDR3 has 14 residues. Germline CDR1 reads SGHTA; CDR2 reads FQGTGA. CDR3 in DNA: TGTGCCAGCAGCACAAGCCTGAGCTCCTACGAGCAGTACTTC. Protein sequence: CASSTSLSSYEQYF.

Concerning this clonotype itself: Possible read error: a much larger clone is one base away. The chain has TRBV4-1 and TRBJ1-1; possible D gene TRBD1, 5 bases. CDR1 MGHRA and CDR2 YSYEKL come from the germline V gene. The CDR3 length is 13 residues. CDR3 region: CASSQPGNTEALF. The CDR3 bases are TGCGCCAGCAGCCAACCAGGGAACACTGAAGCTCTCTTT.

In the case of this clonotype: Without the conserved terminal phenylalanine or tryptophan, this CDR3 likely stems from a read error. The chain couples TRBV7-8 to TRBJ1-1; 10 nucleotides align to TRBD1. CDR1 is SGHVS, CDR2 FQNEAQ, per germline. This CDR3 is built from 16 residues. The CDR3 here is CAGSLGTGAVFTEAFS. The DNA of the CDR3 is TGTGCCGGCAGCTTAGGGACAGGGGCGGTATTCACTGAAGCTTTCTCT.

Of note for this clonotype: This may arise from a read error, as a much more abundant clone is one base away. V gene TRBV12-3 or TRBV12-4 combines with J gene TRBJ1-5, with D possibly TRBD1 on 5 matching bases. The CDR3 has 14 amino acids. The V end was cut by 3 bases, the J end by 11 bases, with 17 bases between. CDR3 in DNA: TGTGCCAGCAGTTTTGGGGGGAGTTGGCAGTCCCAGCATTTT. The encoded protein is CASSFGGSWQSQHF.

In its sample, this clonotype ranks as medium-sized (0.01 to 0.1%). This chain links TRBV7-2 with TRBJ2-7; 14 bases are shared with TRBD2. The germline V gene has CDR1 SGHTA and CDR2 FQGNSA. This CDR3 is built from 19 residues. V lost 5 bases and J lost 0; bases outside the gene matches: 12. CDR3 loop: CASSLGGGLAGVSSYEQYF. The CDR3 DNA reads as TGTGCCAGCAGCCTGGGCGGGGGACTAGCGGGAGTTAGCTCCTACGAGCAGTACTTC.

The table lists this clonotype with many counts. The rearrangement joins TRBV5-1 to TRBJ2-3, with D possibly matching TRBD2 (6 bases). V lost 0 bases and J 0 bases, leaving 11 bases between the germline ends. The CDR3 has 16 residues. CDR1 SGHRS and CDR2 YFSETQ come from the germline V gene. The CDR3, as DNA: TGCGCCAGCAGCTTGGAGCGGGCGACTAGCACAGATACGCAGTATTTT. Protein: CASSLERATSTDTQYF.

This clonotype was seen many times. The genes are TRBV7-6 and TRBJ2-5; D remains ambiguous. The CDR3 is made up of 12 amino acids. V was clipped by 5 bases and J by 4 bases, with 8 bases between them. Germline CDR1 and CDR2: SGHVS and FNYEAQ. The CDR3 nucleotides are TGTGCCAGCAGCCACGTGGGAGAGACCCAGTACTTC. This encodes CASSHVGETQYF.

Comment on this clonotype: A junction end diverges from the germline sequence, so it may reflect a read error. V usage is TRBV6-2 or TRBV6-3 and J usage is TRBJ2-6; either TRBD1 or TRBD2 may fit D (5 bases each). The germline CDR1 and CDR2 sequences are MNHEY and SVGEGT. This CDR3 contains 16 residues. In DNA, the CDR3 is TGTACCAGCTATGAAAGTTCGGGGCTTGGGGCCGACGTCCTGACTTTC. This sequence encodes CTSYESSGLGADVLTF.

This clonotype was observed at least ten times. The V gene is TRBV19, the J gene TRBJ1-2; possible D gene TRBD1, 6 bases. This CDR3 comprises 13 residues. CDR1 and CDR2 from the germline V gene are LNHDA and SQIVND (reference sequence). The V end lost 3 bases, the J end lost 7 bases, and 12 bases lay between the germline ends. CDR3 sequence reads: CASSIWGATGYTF. The CDR3 DNA reads TGTGCCAGTAGTATTTGGGGGGCGACTGGCTACACCTTC.

This clonotype was observed many times. V is TRBV29-1 and J is TRBJ1-2, with 8 bases aligning to TRBD1. V lost 3 bases, J lost 6 bases, and 3 bases stayed unmatched. The CDR3 loop spans 12 amino acids. Per germline, CDR1 SQVTM and CDR2 ANQGSEA. This CDR3 is CSVESGGDGYTF. DNA for the CDR3: TGCAGCGTTGAGTCAGGGGGCGATGGCTACACCTTC.

This clonotype appeared many times. J is TRBJ1-2 and V is TRBV2; the match to TRBD1 covers 7 bases. The trim removed 6 bases at V and 2 bases at J, leaving 9 bases unmatched. This CDR3 has 15 amino acids. Germline CDR1 and CDR2: SNHLY and FYNNEI. The CDR3 sequence is CASRDLGQRNYGYTF. The CDR3 DNA reads TGTGCCAGCAGGGATTTGGGACAGCGGAACTATGGCTACACCTTC. Full variable domain (rest looked up from reference TRBV2 and TRBJ1-2): EPEVTQTPSHQVTQMGQEVILRCVPISNHLYFYWYRQILGQKVEFLVSFYNNEISEKSEIFDDQFSVERPDGSNFTLKIRSTKLEDSAMYFCASRDLGQRNYGYTFGSGTRLTVV.

For this clonotype: A much larger clonotype is one base distant, so this may be a read error. This sequence joins TRBV11-2 and TRBJ2-7, with TRBD2 as a possible D gene (6 bases). The CDR3 spans 13 residues. Looked up from germline, CDR1 is SGHAT and CDR2 is FQNNGV. CDR3 loop: CASSHGGAEVLRF. CDR3 in DNA: TGTGCCAGCAGCCACGGCGGGGCCGAAGTCCTTAGGTTC.

This clonotype was observed at least ten times. The V call is TRBV20-1, the J call TRBJ2-3, with D unclear. Germline CDR1 DFQATT, CDR2 SNEGSKA (reference sequence). Trimming shortened V by 6 bases and J by 8 bases, and 9 bases separated the two germline ends. The CDR3 extends over 10 amino acids. The DNA for the CDR3 is TGCAGTGCCCACTGGGGTACGCAGTATTTT. This gives the protein CSAHWGTQYF.

This clonotype was counted ten times or more. V usage is TRBV12-3 or TRBV12-4 and J usage is TRBJ2-4; 8 bases agree with TRBD1. This CDR3 comprises 18 residues. V shed 2 bases, J shed 1 base, and the junction held 10 bases outside the gene matches. CDR3: CASSLFGQGSYAKNIQYF. The CDR3, as DNA: TGTGCCAGCAGTTTATTTGGACAGGGCAGTTATGCCAAAAACATTCAGTACTTC.

J is TRBJ2-5 and V is TRBV7-9; D perhaps matches TRBD1 (6 bases). The V gene's germline CDR1 is SEHNR and CDR2 FQNEAQ (reference sequence). V lost 5 bases, J lost 5 bases, and 15 bases lay in between. This CDR3 has 14 residues. DNA for the CDR3: TGTGCCAGCAGCCCTCTGGGGGCATTTGAGACCCAGTACTTC. Translation: CASSPLGAFETQYF.

This clonotype was recorded at least ten times. The J gene is TRBJ2-2, the V gene TRBV15, with 7 positions matching TRBD1. Unmatched junction bases numbered 7, after V lost 1 base and J lost 5 bases. This CDR3 has 16 amino acids. The germline gives CDR1 LNHNV, CDR2 YYDKDF (reference sequence). The CDR3 DNA reads as TGTGCCACCAGCAGAGGAAGACAGGGAAGTACCGGGGAGCTGTTTTTT. Protein product: CATSRGRQGSTGELFF.

This clonotype was observed at least ten times. The CDR3 region is CSARREGAYNQPQHF. CDR3 nucleotides: TGCAGTGCTAGAAGGGAGGGGGCTTACAATCAGCCCCAGCATTTT. The chain has TRBV20-1 and TRBJ1-5; 7 bases fit TRBD1. The CDR3 contains 15 residues. Trimming cost V 2 bases and J 3 bases; bases outside gene matches: 7. CDR1 is DFQATT, CDR2 SNEGSKA, per germline (reference sequence).

In this sample, this clonotype is medium-sized. The chain links TRBV19 to TRBJ2-7; D ambiguous. V lost 5 bases, J lost 1 base, and 9 bases lay in between. Germline-derived CDR1 and CDR2 are LNHDA and SQIVND (reference sequence). The CDR3 has 13 residues. The CDR3 DNA sequence: TGTGCCAGTAGTTTCGGCAGGTCCTACGAGCAGTACTTC. This sequence encodes CASSFGRSYEQYF.

Comments on this clonotype: With a much larger clone just one base away, this may be a read error. The V and J genes are TRBV14 and TRBJ1-6, with a weak D call TRBD1 (5 bases). V was cut by 3 bases and J by 2 bases, with 14 bases left in between. Germline lookup yields CDR1 SGHDN and CDR2 FVKESK. The CDR3 consists of 17 residues. The CDR3 nucleotides are TGTGCCAGCAGCCATGAAGAAAAGGGGCCCTATAATTCACCCCTCCACTTT. This codes for CASSHEEKGPYNSPLHF. The full variable domain, with the rest looked up from reference TRBV14 and TRBJ1-6, is EAGVTQFPSHSVIEKGQTVTLRCDPISGHDNLYWYRRVMGKEIKFLLHFVKESKQDESGMPNNRFLAERTGGTYSTLKVQPAELEDSGVYFCASSHEEKGPYNSPLHFGNGTRLTVT.

This clonotype has at least ten counts. This sequence joins TRBV2 and TRBJ1-1; D ambiguous. CDR3 length equals 12 residues. Germline lookup yields CDR1 SNHLY and CDR2 FYNNEI. V lost 4 bases and J lost 4, with 7 bases in between. In DNA, the CDR3 is TGTGCCAGCAGTGCCATGGCCACTGAAGCTTTCTTT. Protein product: CASSAMATEAFF.

About this clonotype: An end of the junction does not agree with germline; a read error may underlie this. This sequence joins TRBV5-1 and TRBJ2-1; D may be TRBD1 (6 bases). CDR1 and CDR2 (germline): SGHRS, YFSETQ. The CDR3 is 15 amino acids. In nucleotides, the CDR3 is TGCGCCAGCAGCCTCTTAGGGGGAGCCTACAGTGAGCAGTTCTTC. This sequence encodes CASSLLGGAYSEQFF.

This clonotype was found a few times. A much larger clone differs from this one at a single base, so this may be a read error. This chain joins TRBV30 and TRBJ2-1; D is possibly TRBD2 (5 bases). The V gene's germline CDR1 is GTSNPN and CDR2 SVGIG (reference sequence). CDR3 size: 11 residues. The CDR3 is CTWSLAVEQFF. CDR3 DNA sequence: TGTACCTGGAGTCTAGCTGTTGAGCAGTTCTTC.

This clonotype has a count of ten or more. V is TRBV29-1 and J is TRBJ1-3, with a weak D call TRBD1 (5 bases). The germline CDR1 and CDR2 sequences are SQVTM and ANQGSEA. V shed 6 bases and J shed 0 bases, with 12 bases lying between them. CDR3 length: 14 residues. CDR3 nucleotide sequence: TGCAGCGTGTCGGGGCCCTCCTCTGGAAACACCATATATTTT. This sequence encodes CSVSGPSSGNTIYF.

This clonotype showed up many times. The V and J genes are TRBV7-2 and TRBJ1-1, with D perhaps TRBD1 (6 bases). V was shortened by 3 bases and J by 4 bases, with 21 bases between the two germline ends. This CDR3 contains 17 residues. Germline V lookup: CDR1 SGHTA, CDR2 FQGNSA. The CDR3 nucleotides are TGTGCCAGCAGCTTCCTTGCAGGGAGCGAAGGGGGCACTGAAGCTTTCTTT. Protein sequence: CASSFLAGSEGGTEAFF.